A single sample is the source of the 19 T cell receptor beta chains below, sequenced in a study of CD8 T cells in ankylosing spondylitis. In TCRdb, the 5' RACE reads were re-called with MiXCR into one record per CDR3 protein. The repertoire holds 300,000 to 350,000 distinct CDR3 sequences, roughly 12% seen once, with roughly 9% in the top ten. Sequenced sample: blood, either unsorted or a sorted T cell fraction (not recorded which). The receptors shown here come from a female donor with ankylosing spondylitis or in good health (not recorded which).

This clonotype turned up a few times. J is TRBJ2-7 and V is TRBV7-9; 7 positions match TRBD1. The CDR3 totals 14 residues. Germline assignment: CDR1 SEHNR and CDR2 FQNEAQ (reference sequence). The V and J ends lost 8 bases and 5 bases, in that order; junction bases with no gene match: 12. In nucleotides, the CDR3 is TGTGCCAGCCGCTCCTTGACAGGGACCCACGAGCAGTACTTC. It translates to CASRSLTGTHEQYF.

The sample holds many counts of this clonotype. The CDR3 DNA reads as TGCAGTGCTAGAACCCCTAGCGGGGGGAATGAGCAGTTCTTC. This encodes CSARTPSGGNEQFF. The rearrangement joins TRBV20-1 to TRBJ2-1; TRBD2 matches 11 bases. V dropped 2 bases and J dropped 7; count of bases not matched to a gene: 4. The germline CDR1 and CDR2 sequences are DFQATT and SNEGSKA (reference sequence). The CDR3 spans 14 residues.

This clonotype occurred many times. The chain uses TRBV29-1 and TRBJ2-4, with D possibly being TRBD1 (5 bases). V was shortened by 4 bases and J by 6 bases, with 13 bases between the two germline ends. CDR1 and CDR2 (germline): SQVTM, ANQGSEA. This CDR3 has 13 residues. CDR3 region: CSVGTSTSNIQYF. CDR3 DNA sequence: TGCAGCGTTGGGACAAGCACATCAAACATTCAGTACTTC. Complete variable domain (other parts from reference TRBV29-1 and TRBJ2-4): SAVISQKPSRDICQRGTSLTIQCQVDSQVTMMFWYRQQPGQSLTLIATANQGSEATYESGFVIDKFPISRPNLTFSTLTVSNMSPEDSSIYLCSVGTSTSNIQYFGAGTRLSVL.

V gene TRBV24-1 combines with J gene TRBJ2-5; a possible D gene is TRBD1 (5 bases). Germline CDR1 and CDR2: KGHDR and SFDVKD. This CDR3 contains 14 residues. V was clipped by 3 bases and J by 5 bases, with 12 bases between them. The CDR3 protein is CATSDQGSRETQYF. CDR3 sequence (DNA): TGTGCCACCAGTGATCAGGGATCTCGGGAGACCCAGTACTTC.

This clonotype was seen ten or more times. This rearrangement joins TRBV20-1 to TRBJ1-2; D is perhaps TRBD1 (5 bases). This CDR3 is built from 11 residues. Deletions cut 2 bases from V and 6 bases from J, with 7 bases between. In germline, CDR1 is DFQATT, CDR2 SNEGSKA (reference sequence). CDR3 nucleotides: TGCAGTGCTAGATTCAGGGATGGCTACACCTTC. It encodes CSARFRDGYTF.

This clonotype was seen at least ten times. The chain uses TRBV12-5 and TRBJ2-3, with 7 nucleotides matching TRBD1. V trimming: 7 bases; J trimming: 2 bases; junction bases outside the gene matches: 6. Germline loops: CDR1 LGHNT, CDR2 FRNRAP. The CDR3 is 14 residues long. The DNA of the CDR3 is TGTGCTAGTGCCAAGGACAGGATCACAGATACGCAGTATTTT. This gives the protein CASAKDRITDTQYF.

The rearrangement links TRBV28 to TRBJ1-2, with 7 positions matching TRBD1. Germline assignment: CDR1 MDHEN and CDR2 SYDVKM. V lost 7 bases to trimming and J lost 1 base; unmatched junction nucleotides: 6. The CDR3 spans 14 residues. CDR3 DNA sequence: TGTGCCAGCATTCCGGGACAGATTAACTATGGCTACACCTTC. Encoded protein: CASIPGQINYGYTF.

In its sample, this clonotype was seen a few times. The chain links TRBV11-2 to TRBJ1-1; D may be TRBD1 (6 bases). This CDR3 is 16 amino acids long. Trimming cost V 1 base and J 0 bases, with 12 bases left between them. The germline V gene has CDR1 SGHAT and CDR2 FQNNGV. The CDR3 sequence: CASSLGTARMNTEAFF. The CDR3 nucleotides read TGTGCCAGCAGCTTAGGGACAGCCCGTATGAACACTGAAGCTTTCTTT.

The gene calls are TRBV7-6 and TRBJ2-1; tentatively, D is TRBD1 or TRBD2 (5 bases each). CDR3 length: 13 residues. Trimming took 8 bases from V and 7 from J, leaving 15 bases between them. Germline assignment: CDR1 SGHVS and CDR2 FNYEAQ. The CDR3 region has the DNA TGTGCCAGCGGGGGATGGGGCTATAATGAGCAGTTCTTC. Translated: CASGGWGYNEQFF.

This chain joins TRBV3-1 and TRBJ2-5; 10 positions agree with TRBD2. The CDR3 extends over 18 amino acids. J gave up 5 bases and V 1 base, and 13 bases lay outside the gene matches. Germline V CDR1 and CDR2: LGHDT, YNNKEL (reference sequence). CDR3 in DNA: TGTGCCAGCAGCCAAGTCCTAGCGGGAGCAGGTTGGGGCGAGACCCAGTACTTC. This translates into CASSQVLAGAGWGETQYF.

This clonotype was counted at least ten times. This chain links TRBV24-1 with TRBJ2-1; possibly TRBD2 for D (5 bases). Germline CDR1 is KGHDR and CDR2 is SFDVKD. Trimming took 3 bases from V and 8 from J, leaving 16 bases between them. The CDR3 sequence is 15 residues long. The CDR3 sequence is CATSDRSVFPDEQFF. DNA of the CDR3: TGTGCCACCAGTGATCGTAGCGTCTTTCCGGATGAGCAGTTCTTC.

There are many counts of this clonotype. This chain joins TRBV12-3 or TRBV12-4 and TRBJ1-5, with D unresolved. There are 14 residues in the CDR3. The germline V and J ends were trimmed by 2 bases and 7 bases, with 12 bases remaining between them. CDR3 protein: CASSLKVGWQPQHF. CDR3 nucleotides: TGTGCCAGCAGTTTAAAGGTCGGGTGGCAGCCCCAGCATTTT.

The rearrangement joins TRBV30 to TRBJ2-5; weak D call: TRBD1 (6 bases). Trimming shortened V by 6 bases and J by 4 bases, and 12 bases separated the two germline ends. The germline CDR1 and CDR2 sequences are GTSNPN and SVGIG (reference sequence). The CDR3 extends over 12 amino acids. The CDR3 coding sequence is TGTGCCTGTACCCAGGGGCCAGAGACCCAGTACTTC. Amino acids: CACTQGPETQYF. The whole variable domain, filled in from reference TRBV30 and TRBJ2-5, reads SQTIHQWPATLVQPVGSPLSLECTVEGTSNPNLYWYRQAAGRGLQLLFYSVGIGQISSEVPQNLSASRPQDRQFILSSKKLLLSDSGFYLCACTQGPETQYFGPGTRLLVL.

The chain has TRBV9 and TRBJ2-2; no clear D gene. The germline CDR1 and CDR2 sequences are SGDLS and YYNGEE. CDR3 length equals 14 residues. V lost 0 bases, J lost 4 bases, and 7 bases lay in between. The CDR3 coding sequence is TGTGCCAGCAGCGTAGGGAAAACCACCGGGGAGCTGTTTTTT. This sequence encodes CASSVGKTTGELFF.

This clonotype was observed at least ten times. The chain couples TRBV20-1 to TRBJ2-5, with 9 bases fitting TRBD1. The CDR3 sequence is 14 residues long. With 4 bases clipped from V and 1 base from J, the junction kept 4 bases outside the gene matches. The germline V gene encodes CDR1 DFQATT and CDR2 SNEGSKA (reference sequence). The CDR3 coding sequence is TGCAGTGCTACCGGACAGGGGCGCCAAGAGACCCAGTACTTC. Protein product: CSATGQGRQETQYF.

The chain joins TRBV5-1 to TRBJ2-1; unclear D gene. Germline V CDR1 and CDR2: SGHRS, YFSETQ. This CDR3 is built from 12 residues. Between the trimmed V and J ends, which lost 5 bases and 3 bases, there was a span of 6 bases. The CDR3 DNA reads TGCGCCAGCAGACCCGACTACAATGAGCAGTTCTTC. Amino acid sequence: CASRPDYNEQFF.

Ten or more counts support this clonotype. V and J are TRBV5-1 and TRBJ2-3; weak D call: TRBD2 (5 bases). Trimming took 6 bases from V and 2 from J, leaving 10 bases between them. This CDR3 is 13 amino acids long. Germline CDR1 is SGHRS and CDR2 is YFSETQ. The CDR3 DNA reads as TGCGCCAGCAATCAGAGGGTCACAGATACGCAGTATTTT. Translated: CASNQRVTDTQYF.

This clonotype occurred once. One end of the junction is discordant with germline, which a read error may explain. The chain carries TRBV20-1 and TRBJ2-3, with 7 bases lining up with TRBD2. The CDR3 runs 15 residues. Germline assignment: CDR1 DFQATT and CDR2 SNEGSKA (reference sequence). Here the CDR3 DNA reads TGCAGTGCTAGGGGGGGGAGAACTAGCACAGAAACGCAGTATTTT. Translating it yields CSARGGRTSTETQYF.

In its sample, this clonotype was seen many times. V usage is TRBV5-1 and J usage is TRBJ2-2; no clear D. Germline V gives CDR1 SGHRS, CDR2 YFSETQ. Trimming cost V 4 bases and J 1 base, with 14 bases left between them. The CDR3 runs to 16 residues. The CDR3 region is CASSPGPGRNTGELFF. CDR3 nucleotide sequence: TGCGCCAGCAGCCCTGGACCCGGCAGGAACACCGGGGAGCTGTTTTTT.